Listed below are T cell receptor beta chains from one sample, sequenced in a study of blood T cell repertoires in COVID-19. Clones were sequenced by immunoSEQ multiplex PCR, and TCRdb holds only the in-frame ones, with some missing. The table lists 250,000 to 300,000 clones, approximately 85% of them singletons. Sequencing input: PBMCs or T cells enriched from blood (not recorded which). All receptors come from a woman in her 30s who had recovered from COVID-19. The conserved cysteine and the conserved F or W are not part of the CDR3 here.

j_call: TRBJ2-7
cdr3_length: 10
v_call: TRBV11-2
cdr3_aa: ASSPHRAGQY

j_call: TRBJ1-1
cdr3_length: 9
v_call: TRBV19
cdr3_aa: ASSIRFRRY

j_call: TRBJ2-7
cdr3_length: 13
v_call: TRBV19
cdr3_aa: ASSISGGSSYEQY

j_call: TRBJ2-7
cdr3_length: 11
v_call: TRBV7-9
cdr3_aa: ASSLTLTHEQY

j_call: TRBJ2-1
cdr3_length: 13
v_call: TRBV27
cdr3_aa: ASSMGGVNYNEQF

j_call: TRBJ2-2
cdr3_length: 12
v_call: TRBV13
cdr3_aa: ASRYRDVAGELF

j_call: TRBJ2-2
cdr3_length: 14
v_call: TRBV9
cdr3_aa: ASSVRLAANTGELF

j_call: TRBJ2-7
cdr3_length: 15
v_call: TRBV18
cdr3_aa: ASSLLEDGTSSYEQY

j_call: TRBJ1-1
cdr3_length: 14
v_call: TRBV4-3
cdr3_aa: ASSQLSVGPSTEAF

j_call: TRBJ1-1
cdr3_length: 12
v_call: TRBV11-3
cdr3_aa: ASSQRGGYTEAF

j_call: TRBJ2-1
cdr3_length: 15
v_call: TRBV7-6
cdr3_aa: ASSLGGARGIYNEQF